The 21 T cell receptor beta chains given below trace back to one sample, sequenced in a study of shared clonotypes between healthy human individuals. The protocol was immunoSEQ multiplex PCR, while the TCRdb copy is restricted to in-frame clones and leaves out a portion. Among around 2,000,000 clones listed, around 96% were seen once. Naive CD8 isolation took CD45RO-negative cells positively selected for CCR7 and excluded terminally differentiated effector memory CD45RA+ cells. The material sequenced was naive CD8+ T cells sorted from blood. These receptors were obtained from a man younger than 30 in good health.

The CDR3 sequence: CASSARTGVNYGYTF. The CDR3 DNA reads TGTGCCAGCAGCGCCCGGACAGGGGTTAACTATGGCTACACCTTC. V gene TRBV9 combines with J gene TRBJ1-2; TRBD1 aligns across 9 bases. The V gene end was trimmed by 3 bases and the J gene end by 1 base; junction bases not matched to a gene: 4. Germline V lookup: CDR1 SGDLS, CDR2 YYNGEE. This CDR3 is 15 amino acids long.

V usage is TRBV14 and J usage is TRBJ2-1; D gene unclear. The CDR3 contains 16 residues. V lost 0 bases and J lost 2, with 11 bases in between. Germline CDR1 SGHDN, CDR2 FVKESK. The CDR3 DNA is TGTGCCAGCAGCCAAGAACGCCTCGGTCCCTACAATGAGCAGTTCTTC. Amino acids: CASSQERLGPYNEQFF.

Worth noting for this clone: The junction departs from germline at one end; a sequencing error may be responsible. The V and J genes are TRBV27 and TRBJ2-1, with D uncertain. Germline V gene lookup returns CDR1 MNHEY and CDR2 SMNVEV (reference sequence). The CDR3 length is 14 residues. The CDR3 here is CASSLSRLNNEQFF. In DNA form, the CDR3 reads TGTGCCAGCAGTCTATCTCGACTGAACAATGAGCAGTTCTTC.

This chain joins TRBV4-1 and TRBJ1-4; TRBD1 is a possible D gene (5 bases). Germline V lookup: CDR1 MGHRA, CDR2 YSYEKL. V was pared by 5 bases and J by 4 bases, with 14 bases between. This CDR3 comprises 15 residues. The CDR3 nucleotides are TGCGCCAGCAGCTACAGGTGGGGTATTAATGAAAAACTGTTTTTT. As protein: CASSYRWGINEKLFF.

The V and J genes are TRBV28 and TRBJ2-7, with 9 positions matching TRBD2. This CDR3 spans 15 amino acids. V was clipped by 5 bases and J by 2 bases; unmatched bases: 7. Germline lookup yields CDR1 MDHEN and CDR2 SYDVKM. Written as DNA, the CDR3 is TGTGCCAGCAGTGACCCGACTAGCGGAACCTACGAGCAGTACTTC. Translating gives CASSDPTSGTYEQYF.

The chain is built from TRBV27 and TRBJ2-7, with 10 bases lining up with TRBD1. The J segment lost 2 bases and the V segment lost 2 bases, leaving 9 bases of the junction unmatched. The germline V gene encodes CDR1 MNHEY and CDR2 SMNVEV (reference sequence). The CDR3 sequence is 17 residues long. This CDR3 is CASSLSFGTGVAYEQYF. The CDR3 DNA follows: TGTGCCAGCAGTTTAAGCTTCGGGACAGGGGTAGCCTACGAGCAGTACTTC.

The chain uses TRBV30 and TRBJ1-1, with 7 bases aligning to TRBD1. The CDR3 extends over 13 amino acids. Looked up from germline, CDR1 is GTSNPN and CDR2 is SVGIG (reference sequence). V dropped 4 bases and J dropped 5; count of bases not matched to a gene: 7. The CDR3 sequence is CAWTRQGGTEAFF. The CDR3 DNA reads TGTGCCTGGACCCGACAGGGAGGGACTGAAGCTTTCTTT.

The chain employs TRBV7-2 and TRBJ2-5; TRBD1 matches 8 bases. The CDR3 consists of 15 residues. After removal of 4 bases from V and 5 bases from J, the junction contained 9 bases not matched to a gene. Germline CDR1 and CDR2: SGHTA and FQGNSA. The CDR3 spells CASSYQDRAVETQYF. CDR3 nucleotides: TGTGCCAGCAGCTACCAGGACAGGGCAGTTGAGACCCAGTACTTC.

The CDR3 region is CASSAITGGLAYEQYF. The CDR3 DNA reads TGCGCCAGCAGCGCTATCACAGGGGGCCTGGCCTACGAGCAGTACTTC. The chain combines TRBV5-1 with TRBJ2-7, with 9 bases identical to TRBD1. The V gene end was trimmed by 4 bases and the J gene end by 2 bases; junction bases not matched to a gene: 10. The germline V gene has CDR1 SGHRS and CDR2 YFSETQ. The CDR3 is 16 amino acids.

V and J are TRBV28 and TRBJ2-1, with D tentatively TRBD1 (5 bases). From germline, CDR1 is MDHEN and CDR2 SYDVKM. The CDR3 is made up of 14 amino acids. V dropped 7 bases and J dropped 4 bases, with 14 bases sitting between them. Written as DNA, the CDR3 is TGTGCCAGCACCAAAGAACAGGATTACAATGAGCAGTTCTTC. This encodes CASTKEQDYNEQFF.

The chain joins TRBV20-1 to TRBJ2-1, with D unclear. The germline V gene has CDR1 DFQATT and CDR2 SNEGSKA (reference sequence). The CDR3 has 11 residues. V dropped 4 bases and J dropped 9 bases, with 10 bases sitting between them. CDR3 loop: CSAKIVGEQFF. The CDR3, as DNA: TGCAGTGCTAAAATAGTGGGTGAGCAGTTCTTC.

About this clone itself: The sample contains more than one DNA sequence encoding this CDR3. The V and J genes are TRBV7-9 and TRBJ2-7; the D is unclear. The V gene lost 4 bases and the J gene lost 1 base, with 5 bases spanning the gap. CDR1 is SEHNR and CDR2 is FQNEAQ in the germline V gene (reference sequence). This CDR3 is 12 amino acids long. For the CDR3, the DNA is TGTGCCAGCAGCTGGACGTCCTACGAGCAGTACTTC. It yields the protein CASSWTSYEQYF. Full variable domain (rest looked up from reference TRBV7-9 and TRBJ2-7): DTGVSQNPRHKITKRGQNVTFRCDPISEHNRLYWYRQTLGQGPEFLTYFQNEAQLEKSRLLSDRFSAERPKGSFSTLEIQRTEQGDSAMYLCASSWTSYEQYFGPGTRLTVT.

The rearrangement uses TRBV7-2 and TRBJ2-7; TRBD2 matches at 11 bases. J lost 4 bases, V lost 7 bases, and 9 bases had no gene match. The CDR3 runs to 15 residues. Per germline, CDR1 SGHTA and CDR2 FQGNSA. Here the CDR3 reads CASTPGTSGIYEQYF. The CDR3 bases are TGTGCCAGCACCCCTGGGACTAGCGGTATTTACGAGCAGTACTTC. The whole variable domain, remainder taken from reference TRBV7-2 and TRBJ2-7, is GAGVSQSPSNKVTEKGKDVELRCDPISGHTALYWYRQSLGQGLEFLIYFQGNSAPDKSGLPSDRFSAERTGGSVSTLTIQRTQQEDSAVYLCASTPGTSGIYEQYFGPGTRLTVT.

As concerns this clone: The same CDR3 is also encoded by other DNA sequences in this sample. The chain recombines TRBV4-1 with TRBJ1-1; D possibly corresponds to TRBD1 (6 bases). This CDR3 has 15 residues. Per germline, CDR1 MGHRA and CDR2 YSYEKL. Trimming cost V 1 base and J 1 base, with 10 bases left between them. CDR3 amino acids: CASSQVGGGNTEAFF. CDR3 nucleotide sequence: TGCGCCAGCAGCCAAGTCGGAGGGGGGAACACTGAAGCTTTCTTT.

The chain recombines TRBV6-1 with TRBJ1-1; D is undetermined. This CDR3 has 14 residues. V lost 8 bases and J 0 bases, leaving 13 bases between the germline ends. CDR1 and CDR2 (germline): MNHNS, SASEGT. The CDR3: CASLDPPLNTEAFF. CDR3 DNA: TGTGCCAGCTTAGATCCCCCTCTGAACACTGAAGCTTTCTTT.

The V call is TRBV4-1, the J call TRBJ1-3; 7 bases agree with TRBD1. Per the germline V gene, CDR1 is MGHRA and CDR2 is YSYEKL. V shed 6 bases and J 4 bases; nucleotides not matched to a gene: 9. This CDR3 spans 15 amino acids. The DNA of the CDR3 is TGCGCCAGCAGACGCTCGACAGGGTCCGGAAACACCATATATTTT. Translating gives CASRRSTGSGNTIYF.

The chain joins TRBV5-4 to TRBJ2-7; 9 nucleotides match TRBD1. The V and J ends lost 4 bases and 0 bases, in that order; junction bases with no gene match: 5. The CDR3 runs 15 residues. Germline V gives CDR1 SGHNT, CDR2 YYREEE (reference sequence). CDR3 protein: CASSIGQGSSYEQYF. Written as DNA, the CDR3 is TGTGCCAGCAGCATCGGACAGGGGAGCTCCTACGAGCAGTACTTC.

This clone was observed a handful of times. The chain recombines TRBV16 with TRBJ1-3; D call uncertain. The CDR3 loop spans 15 amino acids. V was cut by 0 bases and J by 0 bases, with 6 bases left in between. In germline, CDR1 is KGHSY, CDR2 FQNENV. In DNA form, the CDR3 reads TGTGCCAGCAGCCAATCCCTGATCTCTGGAAACACCATATATTTT. Encoded protein: CASSQSLISGNTIYF. Supplemented by reference TRBV16 and TRBJ1-3, the full variable domain reads GEEVAQTPKHLVRGEGQKAKLYCAPIKGHSYVFWYQQVLKNEFKFLISFQNENVFDETGMPKERFSAKCLPNSPCSLEIQATKLEDSAVYFCASSQSLISGNTIYFGEGSWLTVV.

The chain combines TRBV9 with TRBJ2-7; 7 bases agree with TRBD1. V was clipped by 0 bases and J by 2 bases; unmatched bases: 5. The germline V gene has CDR1 SGDLS and CDR2 YYNGEE. The CDR3 loop spans 15 amino acids. CDR3 protein: CASSVGDSQTYEQYF. DNA of the CDR3: TGTGCCAGCAGCGTAGGGGACAGCCAAACCTACGAGCAGTACTTC.

This chain connects TRBV11-2 to TRBJ2-7; 8 bases align to TRBD1. Trimming at V came to 5 bases and at J to 4 bases, leaving 4 bases not matched to a gene. The CDR3 is made up of 13 amino acids. The germline V gene encodes CDR1 SGHAT and CDR2 FQNNGV. The CDR3 DNA follows: TGTGCCAGCAGCATGACAGGGGAATACGAGCAGTACTTC. Amino acid sequence: CASSMTGEYEQYF.

Worth noting for this clone: The identical CDR3 is also encoded by other nucleotide sequences in the sample. The chain has TRBV7-9 and TRBJ2-7; TRBD2 is a possible D gene (6 bases). The CDR3 contains 11 residues. Germline V gene sequence: CDR1 SEHNR, CDR2 FQNEAQ (reference sequence). Trimming left V 5 bases short and J 6 bases short, with 8 bases between. The CDR3 sequence: CASSPSAEQYF. The CDR3 nucleotides read TGTGCCAGCAGCCCTAGCGCCGAGCAGTACTTC.